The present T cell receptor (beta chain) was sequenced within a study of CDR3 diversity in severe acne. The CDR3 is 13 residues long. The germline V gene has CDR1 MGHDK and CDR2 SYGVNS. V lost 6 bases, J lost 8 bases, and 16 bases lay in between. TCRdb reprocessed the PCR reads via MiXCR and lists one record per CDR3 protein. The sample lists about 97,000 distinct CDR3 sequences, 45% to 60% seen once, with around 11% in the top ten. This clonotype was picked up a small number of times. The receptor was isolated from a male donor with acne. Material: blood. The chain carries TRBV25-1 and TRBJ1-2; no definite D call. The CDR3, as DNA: TGTGCCAGCAGCGTAGCTGAGGCAGAAGGCTACACCTTC. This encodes CASSVAEAEGYTF.